This T cell receptor (beta chain) was retrieved from a study of cytomegalovirus exposure and HLA in healthy donors. Overall study findings and caveats: The authors listed some 150 TCR beta chains as cytomegalovirus-associated.

A word on this clone: Its antigen is still unknown.

The table came from immunoSEQ multiplex PCR; TCRdb's copy has only in-frame clones and leaves some out. Of under 85,000 clones detected, about 94% appear once; the ten largest clones hold approximately 2%. The sequence was collected from a young woman in good health and CMV-seronegative. Sequencing was done on a sample of PBMCs.

The CDR3 reads CASSYREQNTEAFF. The CDR3 DNA sequence: TGTGCCAGCAGCTACCGGGAGCAAAACACTGAAGCTTTCTTT. The V gene is TRBV7-9, the J gene TRBJ1-1; D not certain. Germline CDR1 and CDR2: SEHNR and FQNEAQ (reference sequence). There are 14 residues in the CDR3. The V gene lost 4 bases and the J gene lost 2 bases, with 11 bases spanning the gap.